This T cell receptor (beta chain) was sequenced for a study of tumor-infiltrating lymphocytes in primary liver carcinoma. Synthesis of TCR beta cDNA was carried out from about 500 ng total RNA with a constant-region primer. Three nested multiplex PCR rounds, a slightly modified ARM-PCR method, built the TCR beta libraries. Using its own MiXCR run on the multiplex PCR reads, TCRdb lists one record per CDR3 protein. Counted here are 250,000 to 350,000 distinct CDR3 sequences, 50% to 60% occurring once; the ten biggest clones make up over 15%. Blood RNA was derived from unsorted whole blood, and germline DNA was extracted too. This clonotype was detected only once. A clone one base away is much larger, so this may be a read error. The sequence was collected from a woman aged 25 to 39 with primary liver carcinoma and hepatitis B virus infection. Sequenced sample: peripheral blood.

The CDR3, as DNA: TGCAGCATCGGCCCGGGACATCATGAGCAGTTCTTC. Its translation: CSIGPGHHEQFF. The chain links TRBV29-1 to TRBJ2-1; tentatively, D is TRBD1 (6 bases). Per germline, CDR1 SQVTM and CDR2 ANQGSEA. The ends were cut back, 8 bases at V and 8 bases at J, with 16 bases in the middle. The CDR3 extends over 12 amino acids.